Listed here are 10 T cell receptor beta chains from one sample, sequenced in a study of cytomegalovirus exposure and HLA in healthy donors. The PCR employed 60 Vbeta primers together with 13 Jbeta primers. The table came from immunoSEQ multiplex PCR; TCRdb's copy has only in-frame clones and leaves some out. The sample includes some 130,000 clones, 80% of them seen just once. The source material was PBMCs. These TCRs come from a male donor in good health and CMV-seronegative.

This chain connects TRBV18 to TRBJ1-2, with D perhaps TRBD1 (5 bases). The CDR3 covers 15 residues. Trimming took 3 bases from V and 2 from J, leaving 13 bases between them. Germline lookup yields CDR1 KGHSH and CDR2 LQKENI. This chain's CDR3 is CASSPMTDTNYGYTF. Written as DNA, the CDR3 is TGTGCCAGCTCACCTATGACAGACACAAACTATGGCTACACCTTC.

Remarks on this clone: The DNA is left out, because the CDR3 cannot be placed on it with certainty; the CDR3 is given as TCRdb lists it. V is TRBV12-5 and J is TRBJ2-5; TRBD2 was called by the table and not checked on the DNA. Germline loops: CDR1 LGHNT, CDR2 FRNRAP. 15 amino acids form the CDR3, both terminal residues included. The CDR3 is CASGLVMGTQETQYF.

The rearrangement links TRBV7-9 to TRBJ1-3, with D perhaps TRBD1 (6 bases). CDR1 is SEHNR and CDR2 is FQNEAQ in the germline V gene (reference sequence). Trimming took 3 bases from V and 3 from J, leaving 9 bases between them. The CDR3 totals 14 residues. The CDR3 loop reads CASSLTGGGNTIYF. DNA for the CDR3: TGTGCCAGCAGCTTGACAGGTGGTGGAAACACCATATATTTT. The whole variable domain, filled in from reference TRBV7-9 and TRBJ1-3, reads DTGVSQNPRHKITKRGQNVTFRCDPISEHNRLYWYRQTLGQGPEFLTYFQNEAQLEKSRLLSDRFSAERPKGSFSTLEIQRTEQGDSAMYLCASSLTGGGNTIYFGEGSWLTVV.

There are a few counts of this clone. The chain uses TRBV6-1 and TRBJ1-5, with D possibly matching TRBD1 (6 bases). CDR3 length: 13 amino acids. Between the trimmed V and J ends, which lost 4 bases and 7 bases, there was a span of 11 bases. Germline-derived CDR1 and CDR2 are MNHNS and SASEGT. The CDR3, as DNA: TGTGCCAGCAGTGCTCAGGGGAAGCAGCCCCAGCATTTT. Translated, it gives CASSAQGKQPQHF.

The chain links TRBV19 to TRBJ1-1, with unresolved D. CDR1 and CDR2 from the germline V gene are LNHDA and SQIVND (reference sequence). This CDR3 comprises 12 residues. The germline V and J ends were trimmed by 7 bases and 1 base, with 7 bases remaining between them. The CDR3 sequence: CASNPGNTEAFF. The CDR3 region has the DNA TGTGCCAGTAACCCAGGGAACACTGAAGCTTTCTTT.

The V gene is TRBV5-1, the J gene TRBJ1-4, with 7 positions matching TRBD1. The V gene end was trimmed by 4 bases and the J gene end by 7 bases; junction bases not matched to a gene: 10. The CDR3 totals 15 residues. Per germline, CDR1 SGHRS and CDR2 YFSETQ. The CDR3 bases are TGCGCCAGCAGCAAAACAGGGGCGGAGGGTGAAAAACTGTTTTTT. It is translated as CASSKTGAEGEKLFF.

This clone was picked up one time. V gene TRBV5-4 combines with J gene TRBJ1-4; D uncertain. The germline V and J ends were trimmed by 4 bases and 0 bases, with 4 bases remaining between them. Germline loops: CDR1 SGHNT, CDR2 YYREEE (reference sequence). This CDR3 comprises 13 residues. The CDR3 DNA sequence: TGTGCCAGCAGCGTAGCAACTAATGAAAAACTGTTTTTT. Its protein is CASSVATNEKLFF.

This clone was seen a single time. Relative to the germline gene, one junction end is altered; a read error may explain this. The rearrangement links TRBV7-9 to TRBJ1-2; 7 positions match TRBD1. The CDR3 contains 16 residues. CDR1 and CDR2 from the germline V gene are SEHNR and FQNEAQ (reference sequence). CDR3 loop: CASTLVLDRSLYGYTF. In DNA, the CDR3 is TGTGCCAGCACCTTAGTGTTGGACAGGAGCCTATATGGCTACACCTTC.

With regard to this clone: The junction and the germline gene differ at one end; a read error may be behind it. J is TRBJ1-2 and V is TRBV7-9; 10 bases fit TRBD1. The CDR3 is made up of 16 amino acids. Germline values: CDR1 SEHNR, CDR2 FQNEAQ (reference sequence). Here the CDR3 reads CASSLSGDRGPYGYTF. The CDR3, as DNA: TGTGCCAGCAGCTTGAGCGGGGACAGGGGACCATATGGGTACACCTTC.

This clone was detected only a few times. This chain links TRBV5-5 with TRBJ1-1; the match to TRBD1 covers 8 bases. The germline CDR1 and CDR2 sequences are SGHKS and YYEKEE (reference sequence). The CDR3 length is 13 residues. Trimming at V came to 7 bases and at J to 10 bases, leaving 12 bases not matched to a gene. The CDR3 loop is CASQPGGALGAFF. DNA of the CDR3: TGTGCCAGCCAACCAGGGGGCGCATTGGGAGCTTTCTTT.